The rows below give T cell receptor beta chains drawn from one sample of a study of cytomegalovirus exposure and HLA in healthy donors. Sequenced by immunoSEQ multiplex PCR; TCRdb stores in-frame clones only, minus some. The sample contains roughly 100,000 clones, about 70% of which appear only once. The specimen was PBMCs. The receptors were sampled from a woman in her forties or fifties in good health and CMV-seropositive. The CDR3 runs from the conserved cysteine through the conserved F or W. The D gene is left open where the match is weak. Clone size, where shown, is once, few, many, or a class for clones that have expanded.

CDR3aa: CASSPGLAGPNTGTQYF
CDR3nt: TGTGCCAGCAGCCCCGGACTAGCGGGGCCCAACACAGGTACGCAGTATTTT
abundance: -
len: 17
j_gene: TRBJ2-3
d_gene: TRBD2
v_gene: TRBV7-9

CDR3aa: CASSNPGLAVFF
CDR3nt: TGTGCCAGCAGCAACCCGGGACTAGCTGTGTTCTTC
abundance: -
len: 12
j_gene: TRBJ2-1
d_gene: TRBD2
v_gene: TRBV7-3

CDR3aa: CASIGLGGYGYTF
CDR3nt: TGTGCCAGCATAGGGTTAGGAGGCTATGGCTACACCTTC
abundance: -
len: 13
j_gene: TRBJ1-2
d_gene: -
v_gene: TRBV6-5

CDR3aa: CASSQDIRAGRGTEAFF
CDR3nt: TGCGCCAGCAGCCAAGATATTCGGGCAGGGAGGGGCACTGAAGCTTTCTTT
abundance: -
len: 17
j_gene: TRBJ1-1
d_gene: -
v_gene: TRBV4-1

CDR3aa: CASSKPRTGLDTDTQYF
CDR3nt: TGTGCCAGCAGCAAACCAAGGACAGGGTTAGACACAGATACGCAGTATTTT
abundance: -
len: 17
j_gene: TRBJ2-3
d_gene: -
v_gene: TRBV21-1

CDR3aa: CASSLTGGTGELFF
CDR3nt: TGTGCCAGCAGTTTGACAGGGGGCACCGGGGAGCTGTTTTTT
abundance: -
len: 14
j_gene: TRBJ2-2
d_gene: TRBD1
v_gene: TRBV28

CDR3aa: CASRVGQLPGYTF
CDR3nt: TGTGCCAGCAGGGTGGGACAGCTCCCCGGCTACACCTTC
abundance: -
len: 13
j_gene: TRBJ1-2
d_gene: TRBD1
v_gene: TRBV2

CDR3aa: CASSWTGGAANEKLFF
CDR3nt: TGTGCCAGCAGCTGGACGGGGGGCGCAGCTAATGAAAAACTGTTTTTT
abundance: -
len: 16
j_gene: TRBJ1-4
d_gene: -
v_gene: TRBV5-1

CDR3aa: CASSIRGPEETQYF
CDR3nt: TGTGCCAGTAGTATAAGGGGTCCGGAAGAGACCCAGTACTTC
abundance: -
len: 14
j_gene: TRBJ2-5
d_gene: -
v_gene: TRBV19

CDR3aa: CASSLTGASGRGYEQYF
CDR3nt: TGTGCCAGCAGCTTGACCGGGGCTAGCGGGCGGGGCTACGAGCAGTACTTC
abundance: -
len: 17
j_gene: TRBJ2-7
d_gene: TRBD2
v_gene: TRBV5-6

CDR3aa: CASSLDVDDRAQYF
CDR3nt: TGTGCCAGCAGCTTAGATGTCGACGACCGGGCCCAGTACTTC
abundance: -
len: 14
j_gene: TRBJ2-5
d_gene: -
v_gene: TRBV11-2

CDR3aa: CASSLMRGEGYTF
CDR3nt: TGTGCCAGCAGCTTAATGCGGGGGGAAGGCTACACCTTC
abundance: -
len: 13
j_gene: TRBJ1-2
d_gene: -
v_gene: TRBV7-3

CDR3aa: CASRYSNYGYTF
CDR3nt: TGCGCCAGCCGATACTCTAACTATGGCTACACCTTC
abundance: -
len: 12
j_gene: TRBJ1-2
d_gene: -
v_gene: TRBV5-1

CDR3aa: CSVESGERTDTQYF
CDR3nt: TGCAGCGTTGAAAGCGGGGAACGCACAGATACGCAGTATTTT
abundance: once
len: 14
j_gene: TRBJ2-3
d_gene: TRBD2
v_gene: TRBV29-1

CDR3aa: CASSLEGLSGNQPQHF
CDR3nt: TGCGCCAGCAGCTTGGAGGGGCTCTCCGGCAATCAGCCCCAGCATTTT
abundance: -
len: 16
j_gene: TRBJ1-5
d_gene: -
v_gene: TRBV5-1

CDR3aa: CSVEGQGGEAFF
CDR3nt: TGCAGCGTTGAAGGACAGGGGGGTGAAGCTTTCTTT
abundance: -
len: 12
j_gene: TRBJ1-1
d_gene: TRBD1
v_gene: TRBV29-1

CDR3aa: CASSPHPTGASETQYF
CDR3nt: TGTGCCAGCAGCCCCCATCCGACAGGTGCCTCAGAGACCCAGTACTTC
abundance: -
len: 16
j_gene: TRBJ2-5
d_gene: -
v_gene: TRBV7-3

CDR3aa: CASSSVLDAYEQYF
CDR3nt: TGTGCCAGCAGCTCCGTGTTAGATGCCTACGAGCAGTACTTC
abundance: -
len: 14
j_gene: TRBJ2-7
d_gene: -
v_gene: TRBV7-9

CDR3aa: CASSRDSSYGYTF
CDR3nt: TGTGCCAGCAGTAGGGACAGCTCCTATGGCTACACCTTC
abundance: -
len: 13
j_gene: TRBJ1-2
d_gene: TRBD1
v_gene: TRBV6-5

CDR3aa: CASSYVIGEFGGYTF
CDR3nt: TGTGCCAGCAGTTACGTCATAGGGGAATTCGGTGGCTACACCTTC
abundance: once
len: 15
j_gene: TRBJ1-2
d_gene: -
v_gene: TRBV27

CDR3aa: CATRGGGGAAYTDTQYF
CDR3nt: TGTGCCACAAGAGGGGGCGGGGGGGCCGCATACACAGATACGCAGTATTTT
abundance: -
len: 17
j_gene: TRBJ2-3
d_gene: TRBD2
v_gene: TRBV4-2

CDR3aa: CASSLAYEQYF
CDR3nt: TGCGCCAGCAGCCTCGCCTACGAGCAGTACTTC
abundance: -
len: 11
j_gene: TRBJ2-7
d_gene: -
v_gene: TRBV5-1

CDR3aa: CASSTYRGTDTQYF
CDR3nt: TGTGCCAGCAGCACTTACAGGGGGACAGATACGCAGTATTTT
abundance: -
len: 14
j_gene: TRBJ2-3
d_gene: TRBD1
v_gene: TRBV28

CDR3aa: CASSARTGQREETQYF
CDR3nt: TGTGCCAGCTCAGCGAGGACAGGGCAGAGGGAGGAGACCCAGTACTTC
abundance: -
len: 16
j_gene: TRBJ2-5
d_gene: TRBD1
v_gene: TRBV18

CDR3aa: CASSFPPGYGQPQHF
CDR3nt: TGTGCCAGCAGCTTCCCTCCAGGGTACGGACAGCCCCAGCATTTT
abundance: many
len: 15
j_gene: TRBJ1-5
d_gene: -
v_gene: TRBV7-2

CDR3aa: CASSLGRETFSGNTIYF
CDR3nt: TGTGCCAGCAGCTTAGGGAGGGAAACGTTCTCTGGAAACACCATATATTTT
abundance: few
len: 17
j_gene: TRBJ1-3
d_gene: -
v_gene: TRBV7-9

CDR3aa: CAIQGASMNTEAFF
CDR3nt: TGTGCCATTCAGGGGGCTTCGATGAACACTGAAGCTTTCTTT
abundance: -
len: 14
j_gene: TRBJ1-1
d_gene: TRBD1
v_gene: TRBV10-3

CDR3aa: CASSEERRETQYF
CDR3nt: TGTGCCAGCAGTGAGGAGCGACGAGAGACCCAGTACTTC
abundance: -
len: 13
j_gene: TRBJ2-5
d_gene: -
v_gene: TRBV2

CDR3aa: CASSVKGTGGYNEQFF
CDR3nt: TGTGCCAGCAGCGTTAAGGGGACAGGGGGCTACAATGAGCAGTTCTTC
abundance: -
len: 16
j_gene: TRBJ2-1
d_gene: TRBD1
v_gene: TRBV9

CDR3aa: CASSPLETAVGYTF
CDR3nt: TGTGCCAGTAGCCCCCTGGAAACAGCTGTTGGCTACACCTTC
abundance: -
len: 14
j_gene: TRBJ1-2
d_gene: -
v_gene: TRBV19

CDR3aa: CASSFLYKGDTEAFF
CDR3nt: TGTGCCAGCAGCTTTCTATACAAAGGGGACACTGAAGCTTTCTTT
abundance: few
len: 15
j_gene: TRBJ1-1
d_gene: -
v_gene: TRBV11-2

CDR3aa: CSAESREGYTF
CDR3nt: TGCAGTGCTGAATCCCGAGAGGGCTACACCTTC
abundance: few
len: 11
j_gene: TRBJ1-2
d_gene: -
v_gene: TRBV20-1

CDR3aa: CASTLSVPTDTQYF
CDR3nt: TGTGCCAGCACCTTATCAGTCCCCACAGATACGCAGTATTTT
abundance: -
len: 14
j_gene: TRBJ2-3
d_gene: -
v_gene: TRBV6-1

CDR3aa: CASSIGGNSGNTIYF
CDR3nt: TGCGCCAGCAGCATCGGGGGTAACTCTGGAAACACCATATATTTT
abundance: -
len: 15
j_gene: TRBJ1-3
d_gene: -
v_gene: TRBV4-3

CDR3aa: CASSSLGDTEAFF
CDR3nt: TGCGCCAGCAGCTCACTCGGTGACACTGAAGCTTTCTTT
abundance: -
len: 13
j_gene: TRBJ1-1
d_gene: -
v_gene: TRBV5-1

CDR3aa: CASSYDGSGRGYTF
CDR3nt: TGTGCCAGCAGTTACGACGGGTCCGGCCGTGGCTACACCTTC
abundance: -
len: 14
j_gene: TRBJ1-2
d_gene: -
v_gene: TRBV6-5

CDR3aa: CASSSQTGSYTEAFF
CDR3nt: TGCGCCAGCAGCTCGCAGACAGGGAGCTACACTGAAGCTTTCTTT
abundance: -
len: 15
j_gene: TRBJ1-1
d_gene: TRBD1
v_gene: TRBV5-1

CDR3aa: CASSKTGLHEQFF
CDR3nt: TGTGCCAGTAGCAAGACAGGGCTGCATGAGCAGTTCTTC
abundance: -
len: 13
j_gene: TRBJ2-1
d_gene: TRBD1
v_gene: TRBV19

CDR3aa: CASSRSQGAVYGYTF
CDR3nt: TGCGCCAGCAGCCGATCCCAGGGGGCAGTCTATGGCTACACCTTC
abundance: -
len: 15
j_gene: TRBJ1-2
d_gene: TRBD1
v_gene: TRBV4-1

CDR3aa: CASSSRTGGSSGYTF
CDR3nt: TGCGCCAGCAGCTCCCGGACAGGGGGCTCTAGTGGCTACACCTTC
abundance: -
len: 15
j_gene: TRBJ1-2
d_gene: TRBD1
v_gene: TRBV4-1

CDR3aa: CASSRGTSGGSEQFF
CDR3nt: TGTGCCAGCAGCCGCGGGACTAGCGGTGGGAGTGAGCAGTTCTTC
abundance: -
len: 15
j_gene: TRBJ2-1
d_gene: TRBD2
v_gene: TRBV7-2

CDR3aa: CAIRLDRDYGDTQYF
CDR3nt: TGTGCCATCAGGCTGGACAGGGATTATGGAGATACGCAGTATTTT
abundance: once
len: 15
j_gene: TRBJ2-3
d_gene: TRBD1
v_gene: TRBV10-3

CDR3aa: CASSEEASVGAFF
CDR3nt: TGTGCCAGCAGTGAGGAAGCGTCTGTGGGAGCTTTCTTT
abundance: -
len: 13
j_gene: TRBJ1-1
d_gene: -
v_gene: TRBV2

CDR3aa: CASSQEQRETQYF
CDR3nt: TGTGCCAGCAGCCAAGAGCAGCGGGAGACCCAGTACTTC
abundance: -
len: 13
j_gene: TRBJ2-5
d_gene: -
v_gene: TRBV4-2

CDR3aa: CASSVAGAIGNEQFF
CDR3nt: TGTGCCAGCAGCGTAGCGGGGGCCATCGGCAATGAGCAGTTCTTC
abundance: -
len: 15
j_gene: TRBJ2-1
d_gene: TRBD2
v_gene: TRBV7-3

CDR3aa: CASSPAGQGAMGGYTF
CDR3nt: TGTGCCAGCAGCCCCGCCGGACAGGGAGCGATGGGTGGCTACACCTTC
abundance: -
len: 16
j_gene: TRBJ1-2
d_gene: TRBD1
v_gene: TRBV7-9

CDR3aa: CSSSFSQTEAFF
CDR3nt: TGTTCCAGCAGCTTTAGCCAAACAGAAGCTTTCTTT
abundance: -
len: 12
j_gene: TRBJ1-1
d_gene: -
v_gene: TRBV7-9

CDR3aa: CASSREGTRLNQPQHF
CDR3nt: TGTGCCAGCAGTAGAGAGGGGACACGCCTAAATCAGCCCCAGCATTTT
abundance: -
len: 16
j_gene: TRBJ1-5
d_gene: -
v_gene: TRBV27